The 12 T cell receptor beta chains in this list originate from one sample, sequenced in a study of shared clonotypes between healthy human individuals. Produced via immunoSEQ multiplex PCR; TCRdb's table is partial and in-frame only. The sample contains over 850,000 clones, 75% to 85% of which appear only once. Sequenced input: memory CD4+ T cells from PBMCs. The sample's subset: CD45RA-negative fraction. The receptors come from a man between 18 and 29 years old in good health. Some clones in this sample may be carry-over from other donors' samples.

The gene calls are TRBV7-2 and TRBJ2-1, with 14 bases identical to TRBD2. This CDR3 contains 16 residues. V gave up 5 bases and J gave up 7 bases; unmatched junction bases: 7. The germline gives CDR1 SGHTA, CDR2 FQGNSA. CDR3 DNA: TGTGCCAGCAGCGATACCGGGACTAGCGGGAGAAATGAGCAGTTCTTC. Its protein product is CASSDTGTSGRNEQFF.

The chain links TRBV2 to TRBJ1-5, with a tentative D call TRBD1 (5 bases). V lost 0 bases and J lost 0, with 9 bases in between. The germline CDR1 and CDR2 sequences are SNHLY and FYNNEI. This CDR3 is 16 amino acids long. Written as DNA, the CDR3 is TGTGCCAGCAGTGAAGCCCGACAGAATAGCAATCAGCCCCAGCATTTT. Its translation: CASSEARQNSNQPQHF. The full variable domain, rest sourced from reference TRBV2 and TRBJ1-5, is EPEVTQTPSHQVTQMGQEVILRCVPISNHLYFYWYRQILGQKVEFLVSFYNNEISEKSEIFDDQFSVERPDGSNFTLKIRSTKLEDSAMYFCASSEARQNSNQPQHFGDGTRLSIL.

The rearrangement joins TRBV28 to TRBJ2-7; 8 bases are a match to TRBD1. The CDR3 totals 15 residues. Germline CDR1 is MDHEN and CDR2 is SYDVKM. Unmatched junction bases numbered 9, after V lost 5 bases and J lost 3 bases. CDR3 loop: CASSSPGQEYYEQYF. The DNA of the CDR3 is TGTGCCAGCAGTAGCCCGGGACAGGAATACTACGAGCAGTACTTC.

This chain links TRBV4-2 with TRBJ2-1; 16 nucleotides line up with TRBD2. V dropped 7 bases and J dropped 1; count of bases not matched to a gene: 4. The germline V gene encodes CDR1 LGHNA and CDR2 YNFKEQ. The CDR3 is 17 residues long. CDR3 DNA: TGTGCCAGCACCCCGGGACTAGCGGGAGGGTCCTACAATGAGCAGTTCTTC. This encodes CASTPGLAGGSYNEQFF.

In its sample, this clone was seen once. The chain carries TRBV29-1 and TRBJ2-7, with D possibly called TRBD1 or TRBD2 (5 bases each). Germline lookup yields CDR1 SQVTM and CDR2 ANQGSEA. This CDR3 spans 12 amino acids. Trimming took 5 bases from V and 6 from J, leaving 14 bases between them. The CDR3 DNA follows: TGCAGCGTTACCTCCCCGGGGCTCGAGCAGTACTTC. Amino acids: CSVTSPGLEQYF.

This clone has a handful of counts. The chain combines TRBV14 with TRBJ2-1; D gene ambiguous. V was trimmed by 2 bases and J by 12 bases, leaving 17 bases between them. Germline V gives CDR1 SGHDN, CDR2 FVKESK. The CDR3 loop spans 14 amino acids. The CDR3 DNA reads as TGTGCCAGCAGCCAAAGTCTAACCCAGGTGATGCAGTTCTTC. It translates to CASSQSLTQVMQFF. Full variable domain (rest looked up from reference TRBV14 and TRBJ2-1): EAGVTQFPSHSVIEKGQTVTLRCDPISGHDNLYWYRRVMGKEIKFLLHFVKESKQDESGMPNNRFLAERTGGTYSTLKVQPAELEDSGVYFCASSQSLTQVMQFFGPGTRLTVL.

This clone was observed a single time. The V and J genes are TRBV6-4 and TRBJ2-7; 8 nucleotides match TRBD2. This CDR3 is built from 13 residues. Germline V gene sequence: CDR1 MRHNA, CDR2 SNTAGT. V gave up 3 bases and J gave up 5 bases; unmatched junction bases: 3. Here the CDR3 reads CASSEAGGNEQYF. In DNA form, the CDR3 reads TGTGCCAGCAGTGAGGCGGGAGGAAACGAGCAGTACTTC.

The chain has TRBV30 and TRBJ1-2, with D uncertain. V was pared by 1 base and J by 0 bases, with 9 bases between. The length of the CDR3 is 14 residues. Germline V CDR1 and CDR2: GTSNPN, SVGIG (reference sequence). CDR3 amino acids: CAWSAYRANYGYTF. The CDR3 DNA reads TGTGCCTGGAGTGCGTACAGAGCTAACTATGGCTACACCTTC. The full variable domain, completed using reference TRBV30 and TRBJ1-2, is SQTIHQWPATLVQPVGSPLSLECTVEGTSNPNLYWYRQAAGRGLQLLFYSVGIGQISSEVPQNLSASRPQDRQFILSSKKLLLSDSGFYLCAWSAYRANYGYTFGSGTRLTVV.

This chain links TRBV28 with TRBJ1-2; TRBD1 matches at 7 bases. V lost 6 bases to trimming and J lost 2 bases; unmatched junction nucleotides: 9. Germline CDR1 reads MDHEN; CDR2 reads SYDVKM. There are 15 residues in the CDR3. CDR3 DNA sequence: TGTGCCAGCAGAGAGGATCCGGGACAGAACTATGGCTACACCTTC. It codes for CASREDPGQNYGYTF.

Ten or more counts support this clone. The chain combines TRBV4-1 with TRBJ2-7; TRBD1 matches at 11 bases. V lost 4 bases, J lost 5 bases, and 7 bases stayed unmatched. Germline values: CDR1 MGHRA, CDR2 YSYEKL. The CDR3 spans 15 residues. CDR3 in amino acids: CASSPHGTGGDEQYF. CDR3 DNA sequence: TGCGCCAGCAGCCCCCACGGGACAGGGGGGGACGAGCAGTACTTC.

The V gene is TRBV2, the J gene TRBJ2-3, with TRBD2 matching over 8 bases. Per germline, CDR1 SNHLY and CDR2 FYNNEI. This CDR3 has 15 residues. V was pared by 7 bases and J by 4 bases, with 10 bases of the junction left unmatched. DNA for the CDR3: TGTGCCAGCAATTACGCCGGGACTAGGGCAGATACGCAGTATTTT. Translating it yields CASNYAGTRADTQYF.

This clone has more than one count but fewer than ten. CDR3 nucleotides: TGTGCCAGCAGTTGGTTAGCGGCCCGAGCGAATCATACGCAGTATTTT. Protein product: CASSWLAARANHTQYF. This chain joins TRBV27 and TRBJ2-3, with a tentative D call TRBD2 (6 bases). V was cut by 4 bases and J by 7 bases, with 21 bases left in between. This CDR3 contains 16 residues. In germline, CDR1 is MNHEY, CDR2 SMNVEV (reference sequence).